A single sample is the source of the 30 T cell receptor beta chains below, sequenced in a study of technical replicates of blood from a handful of donors. Measured with immunoSEQ multiplex PCR; TCRdb has only the in-frame clones, and not every one. The table includes more than 11,000 clones, 84% detected once. The sequencing sample was made of PBMCs. The source of these receptors is a human donor in good health.

V usage is TRBV18 and J usage is TRBJ2-1; the match to TRBD2 covers 9 bases. The CDR3 totals 16 residues. V lost 1 base and J lost 7; bases outside the gene matches: 8. CDR1 is KGHSH, CDR2 LQKENI, per germline. DNA for the CDR3: TGTGCCAGCTCACCACTTAGCGGGAGAAGTCAAAATGAGCAGTTCTTC. Its translation: CASSPLSGRSQNEQFF. The full variable domain, with the rest looked up from reference TRBV18 and TRBJ2-1, is NAGVMQNPRHLVRRRGQEARLRCSPMKGHSHVYWYRQLPEEGLKFMVYLQKENIIDESGMPKERFSAEFPKEGPSILRIQQVVRGDSAAYFCASSPLSGRSQNEQFFGPGTRLTVL.

The chain couples TRBV18 to TRBJ2-1, with a possible D match to TRBD2 (6 bases). Per the germline V gene, CDR1 is KGHSH and CDR2 is LQKENI. With 6 bases removed from V and 5 bases from J, the gap between germline ends came to 20 bases. The CDR3 extends over 16 amino acids. The DNA of the CDR3 is TGTGCCAGCTCGTATCTAGCGCCTCGGACGAACAATGAGCAGTTCTTC. Amino acids: CASSYLAPRTNNEQFF. Using reference TRBV18 and TRBJ2-1 for the parts outside the CDR3, the full variable domain is NAGVMQNPRHLVRRRGQEARLRCSPMKGHSHVYWYRQLPEEGLKFMVYLQKENIIDESGMPKERFSAEFPKEGPSILRIQQVVRGDSAAYFCASSYLAPRTNNEQFFGPGTRLTVL.

The gene calls are TRBV10-3 and TRBJ2-3, with D perhaps matching TRBD1 (6 bases). CDR3 length equals 14 residues. V dropped 6 bases and J dropped 3 bases, with 13 bases sitting between them. Germline V CDR1 and CDR2: ENHRY, SYGVKD. CDR3: CAISAGVATDTQYF. The DNA of the CDR3 is TGTGCCATCAGCGCAGGGGTCGCAACAGATACGCAGTATTTT.

The chain has TRBV18 and TRBJ2-3; TRBD2 aligns across 9 bases. Germline values: CDR1 KGHSH, CDR2 LQKENI. V dropped 2 bases and J dropped 1; count of bases not matched to a gene: 1. There are 15 residues in the CDR3. In DNA form, the CDR3 reads TGTGCCAGCTCACCATGGACTAGCGGCACAGATACGCAGTATTTT. It is translated as CASSPWTSGTDTQYF.

The chain combines TRBV2 with TRBJ1-1; D perhaps matches TRBD1 (6 bases). V was cut by 6 bases and J by 0 bases, with 11 bases left in between. Germline CDR1 is SNHLY and CDR2 is FYNNEI. The CDR3 is 14 residues long. CDR3 loop: CASRLDSLNTEAFF. The CDR3 DNA is TGTGCCAGCAGGCTGGACAGTTTGAACACTGAAGCTTTCTTT. Drawing the rest from reference TRBV2 and TRBJ1-1, the complete variable domain is EPEVTQTPSHQVTQMGQEVILRCVPISNHLYFYWYRQILGQKVEFLVSFYNNEISEKSEIFDDQFSVERPDGSNFTLKIRSTKLEDSAMYFCASRLDSLNTEAFFGQGTRLTVV.

This clone was counted a single time. The chain couples TRBV28 to TRBJ1-2; perhaps TRBD1 as D (5 bases). Looked up from germline, CDR1 is MDHEN and CDR2 is SYDVKM. The CDR3 consists of 12 residues. V gave up 6 bases and J gave up 8 bases, with 13 bases separating them. The CDR3 protein is CASRPGPTGYTF. For the CDR3, the DNA is TGTGCCAGCAGGCCAGGGCCAACAGGCTACACCTTC.

This chain links TRBV5-1 with TRBJ2-1, with unresolved D. The CDR3 spans 11 residues. The V and J ends lost 5 bases and 5 bases respectively, with 5 bases between them. Germline V gene sequence: CDR1 SGHRS, CDR2 YFSETQ. CDR3 bases: TGCGCCAGCAGTCCTAACAATGAGCAGTTCTTC. As protein: CASSPNNEQFF.

The genes are TRBV19 and TRBJ1-5; D perhaps matches TRBD1 (6 bases). V lost 3 bases to trimming and J lost 0 bases, with 12 bases between them. This CDR3 has 16 amino acids. Germline values: CDR1 LNHDA, CDR2 SQIVND (reference sequence). Here the CDR3 reads CASSILGQYSNQPQHF. CDR3 DNA: TGTGCCAGTAGTATCCTTGGACAGTATAGCAATCAGCCCCAGCATTTT.

The sample holds one count of this clone. CDR3 sequence (DNA): TGTGCCAGCAGCTTACTTCTTGGTTCTCGGGATGAGCAGTTCTTC. It translates to CASSLLLGSRDEQFF. This chain connects TRBV7-8 to TRBJ2-1; D gene unclear. Deletions cut 2 bases from V and 8 bases from J, with 16 bases between. Per the germline V gene, CDR1 is SGHVS and CDR2 is FQNEAQ. CDR3 length: 15 residues.

The CDR3: CASSLVLPPRNEQFF. The DNA for the CDR3 is TGTGCCAGCAGCTTAGTCCTACCCCCTCGGAATGAGCAGTTCTTC. The chain joins TRBV7-6 to TRBJ2-1; no reliable D call. The V gene lost 1 base and the J gene lost 7 bases, with 14 bases spanning the gap. The length of the CDR3 is 15 residues. Looked up from germline, CDR1 is SGHVS and CDR2 is FNYEAQ.

This clone was found a few times. The chain has TRBV18 and TRBJ1-2, with 8 positions matching TRBD1. The CDR3 has 12 residues. The junction had 4 bases not matched to a gene; V was cut back by 10 bases and J by 3 bases. In germline, CDR1 is KGHSH, CDR2 LQKENI. CDR3 nucleotide sequence: TGTGCCACTTCACAGGGGGACTATGGCTACACCTTC. It translates to CATSQGDYGYTF.

This chain uses TRBV29-1 with TRBJ2-3, with D maybe TRBD2 (6 bases). The CDR3 length is 15 residues. Germline assignment: CDR1 SQVTM and CDR2 ANQGSEA. V was clipped by 3 bases and J by 0 bases, with 13 bases between them. The CDR3 DNA sequence: TGCAGCGTTGACTCCACTAGCTTGAGCACAGATACGCAGTATTTT. This encodes CSVDSTSLSTDTQYF.

The chain employs TRBV9 and TRBJ2-2, with D tentatively TRBD2 (5 bases). Germline CDR1 reads SGDLS; CDR2 reads YYNGEE. The CDR3 covers 15 residues. V shed 0 bases and J shed 5 bases, with 11 bases lying between them. The CDR3 region is CASSVAWESTGELFF. Written as DNA, the CDR3 is TGTGCCAGCAGCGTAGCTTGGGAGTCGACCGGGGAGCTGTTTTTT. The entire variable domain, with the rest obtained from reference TRBV9 and TRBJ2-2, is as follows: DSGVTQTPKHLITATGQRVTLRCSPRSGDLSVYWYQQSLDQGLQFLIQYYNGEERAKGNILERFSAQQFPDLHSELNLSSLELGDSALYFCASSVAWESTGELFFGEGSRLTVL.

The chain carries TRBV5-1 and TRBJ2-6; D might be TRBD2 (5 bases). The V end was cut by 6 bases, the J end by 2 bases, with 6 bases between. CDR1 SGHRS and CDR2 YFSETQ come from the germline V gene. The length of the CDR3 is 13 residues. CDR3 nucleotide sequence: TGCGCCAGCAAGGAGGCTGGGGCCAACGTCCTGACTTTC. Translation: CASKEAGANVLTF.

The gene calls are TRBV18 and TRBJ1-1, with 9 bases identical to TRBD1. The CDR3 consists of 18 residues. Trimming cost V 4 bases and J 4 bases; bases outside gene matches: 16. Looked up from germline, CDR1 is KGHSH and CDR2 is LQKENI. In nucleotides, the CDR3 is TGTGCCAGCTCACTCACGGTCGGGACAGGGAAGTTGGGCACTGAAGCTTTCTTT. It yields the protein CASSLTVGTGKLGTEAFF.

V gene TRBV7-2 combines with J gene TRBJ1-3; TRBD1 agrees at 7 bases. The germline CDR1 and CDR2 sequences are SGHTA and FQGNSA. The CDR3 length is 15 residues. Trimming at V came to 3 bases and at J to 2 bases, leaving 4 bases not matched to a gene. CDR3 residues: CASSFDTGAGNTIYF. Written as DNA, the CDR3 is TGTGCCAGCAGCTTCGATACAGGGGCTGGAAACACCATATATTTT.

This rearrangement joins TRBV7-8 to TRBJ2-3; 9 bases match TRBD2. CDR1 is SGHVS and CDR2 is FQNEAQ in the germline V gene. This CDR3 is built from 16 residues. Unmatched junction bases numbered 5, after V lost 2 bases and J lost 2 bases. The CDR3, as DNA: TGTGCCAGCAGCTTAAGACTAGCGGACTACACAGATACGCAGTATTTT. This gives the protein CASSLRLADYTDTQYF.

J is TRBJ2-6 and V is TRBV19, with D unclear. Trimming cost V 7 bases and J 0 bases, with 10 bases left between them. CDR1 is LNHDA and CDR2 is SQIVND in the germline V gene (reference sequence). The CDR3 is 15 residues long. In DNA, the CDR3 is TGTGCCAGTACGATGACACTCTCTGGGGCCAACGTCCTGACTTTC. Residues: CASTMTLSGANVLTF.

The rearrangement joins TRBV29-1 to TRBJ2-7, with a tentative D call TRBD2 (6 bases). The length of the CDR3 is 13 residues. V lost 0 bases to trimming and J lost 3 bases, with 9 bases between them. Germline CDR1 and CDR2: SQVTM and ANQGSEA. As DNA, the CDR3 is TGCAGCGTTGAAGAAGTGGGGGGCTACGAGCAGTACTTC. Protein sequence: CSVEEVGGYEQYF.

This clone was counted only a few times. The J gene is TRBJ2-7, the V gene TRBV7-9; a possible D gene is TRBD2 (6 bases). This CDR3 has 15 residues. CDR1 SEHNR and CDR2 FQNEAQ come from the germline V gene (reference sequence). Trimming stripped 5 bases from V and 1 base from J, with 15 bases between. The CDR3 loop reads CASSPSREESYEQYF. For the CDR3, the DNA is TGTGCCAGCAGCCCCAGCAGGGAGGAATCCTACGAGCAGTACTTC.

Written as DNA, the CDR3 is TGTGCCAGCAGTGGTACTAGCGCGTCTATCACAGATACGCAGTATTTT. Protein sequence: CASSGTSASITDTQYF. The rearrangement joins TRBV2 to TRBJ2-3; 7 bases are a match to TRBD2. Trimming at V came to 4 bases and at J to 2 bases, leaving 9 bases not matched to a gene. The germline gives CDR1 SNHLY, CDR2 FYNNEI. The CDR3 totals 16 residues.

V usage is TRBV5-4 and J usage is TRBJ2-7; tentative D call: TRBD2 (6 bases). The CDR3 loop spans 16 amino acids. Germline V gene lookup returns CDR1 SGHNT and CDR2 YYREEE (reference sequence). V lost 1 base, J lost 0 bases, and 14 bases lay in between. The CDR3 nucleotides read TGTGCCAGCAGCTTGTTGGGGGGAAAAGGCTCCTACGAGCAGTACTTC. Amino acid sequence: CASSLLGGKGSYEQYF.

The genes are TRBV2 and TRBJ2-7; 8 bases fit TRBD1. The CDR3 loop spans 14 amino acids. Germline loops: CDR1 SNHLY, CDR2 FYNNEI. V was clipped by 4 bases and J by 2 bases; unmatched bases: 4. The CDR3 DNA follows: TGTGCCAGCAGTGTGGACAGGGCGACCTACGAGCAGTACTTC. It translates to CASSVDRATYEQYF. Combining the CDR3 with reference TRBV2 and TRBJ2-7 gives the whole variable domain EPEVTQTPSHQVTQMGQEVILRCVPISNHLYFYWYRQILGQKVEFLVSFYNNEISEKSEIFDDQFSVERPDGSNFTLKIRSTKLEDSAMYFCASSVDRATYEQYFGPGTRLTVT.

DNA for the CDR3: TGTGCCAGCAGTTTATGGCTAGCGCAAAATGAGCAGTTCTTC. The encoded protein is CASSLWLAQNEQFF. The chain links TRBV27 to TRBJ2-1; weak D call: TRBD2 (6 bases). The germline V gene encodes CDR1 MNHEY and CDR2 SMNVEV (reference sequence). The ends were cut back, 1 base at V and 7 bases at J, with 11 bases in the middle. The CDR3 consists of 14 residues.

The chain recombines TRBV11-2 with TRBJ1-4, with a possible D match to TRBD1 (5 bases). The germline V and J ends were trimmed by 3 bases and 7 bases, with 21 bases remaining between them. This CDR3 has 17 residues. Germline V lookup: CDR1 SGHAT, CDR2 FQNNGV. The CDR3 DNA follows: TGTGCCAGCAGCTTCTACCCCAAGGGGAAGATTGGTGAAAAACTGTTTTTT. Translation gives CASSFYPKGKIGEKLFF.

The rearrangement joins TRBV11-3 to TRBJ2-5, with 7 positions matching TRBD1. Germline CDR1 is SGHNT and CDR2 is YENEEA. This CDR3 spans 14 amino acids. V was pared by 5 bases and J by 2 bases, with 5 bases of the junction left unmatched. The CDR3: CASSQGQQQETQYF. The CDR3 DNA sequence: TGTGCCAGCAGCCAGGGACAGCAACAAGAGACCCAGTACTTC.

The CDR3 is CASSSRTGRNQPQHF. The CDR3 coding sequence is TGTGCCAGCAGTTCCCGGACAGGCCGCAATCAGCCCCAGCATTTT. The chain couples TRBV27 to TRBJ1-5; 7 bases match TRBD1. Germline values: CDR1 MNHEY, CDR2 SMNVEV (reference sequence). Trimming cost V 4 bases and J 2 bases; bases outside gene matches: 5. There are 15 residues in the CDR3.

The V and J genes are TRBV27 and TRBJ2-7, with a tentative D call TRBD1 (6 bases). The CDR3 is 14 residues long. Germline V gene sequence: CDR1 MNHEY, CDR2 SMNVEV (reference sequence). The germline V and J ends were trimmed by 0 bases and 4 bases, with 10 bases remaining between them. The CDR3 nucleotides are TGTGCCAGCAGTTTATCGTGGGGGCTGTACGAGCAGTACTTC. Translating it yields CASSLSWGLYEQYF.

This clone was detected only once. The rearrangement links TRBV7-3 to TRBJ1-2; D may be TRBD1 (6 bases). V was cut by 2 bases and J by 4 bases, with 11 bases left in between. CDR3 length equals 14 residues. CDR1 SGHTA and CDR2 FQGTGA come from the germline V gene. CDR3 protein: CASSLGGAGYGYTF. DNA for the CDR3: TGTGCCAGCAGCTTAGGGGGCGCTGGCTATGGCTACACCTTC.

The rearrangement links TRBV18 to TRBJ1-1, with TRBD1 as a possible D gene (6 bases). The CDR3 is 16 residues long. V gave up 4 bases and J gave up 0 bases, with 15 bases separating them. Looked up from germline, CDR1 is KGHSH and CDR2 is LQKENI. CDR3 residues: CASSQRGGGMNTEAFF. CDR3 coding DNA: TGTGCCAGCTCACAGCGGGGAGGGGGTATGAACACTGAAGCTTTCTTT. Full variable domain (outside the CDR3, taken from reference TRBV18 and TRBJ1-1): NAGVMQNPRHLVRRRGQEARLRCSPMKGHSHVYWYRQLPEEGLKFMVYLQKENIIDESGMPKERFSAEFPKEGPSILRIQQVVRGDSAAYFCASSQRGGGMNTEAFFGQGTRLTVV.